These 27 T cell receptor beta chains originate from one sample sequenced in a study of OX40 agonist ivuxolimab in advanced cancers. The repertoire was sequenced with immunoSEQ multiplex PCR; TCRdb's copy has only in-frame clones and lacks some. The sample yields 85,000 to 100,000 clones, roughly 94% seen once. The starting material was CD4+ or CD8+ T cells sorted from blood, obtained in a trial of the OX40 agonist ivuxolimab. The receptors derive from an adult with an advanced solid tumor such as melanoma, head and neck, liver or kidney cancer.

V and J are TRBV5-8 and TRBJ2-7, with D unresolved. This CDR3 is built from 13 residues. Deletions cut 0 bases from V and 4 bases from J, with 8 bases between. Germline CDR1 SGHTS, CDR2 YDEGEE. CDR3 DNA sequence: TGTGCCAGCAGCTTGGCCCCCTTGTACGAGCAGTACTTC. As protein: CASSLAPLYEQYF.

The genes are TRBV2 and TRBJ1-4, with D perhaps matching TRBD1 (6 bases). This CDR3 contains 15 residues. Between the trimmed V and J ends, which lost 2 bases and 4 bases, there was a span of 11 bases. Germline assignment: CDR1 SNHLY and CDR2 FYNNEI. The CDR3 DNA reads TGTGCCAGCAGTGAACCCCGGGGGCTTAATGAAAAACTGTTTTTT. It codes for CASSEPRGLNEKLFF.

The gene calls are TRBV5-1 and TRBJ1-6; perhaps TRBD1 as D (6 bases). V dropped 5 bases and J dropped 13 bases, with 22 bases sitting between them. Germline values: CDR1 SGHRS, CDR2 YFSETQ. The CDR3 runs 15 residues. The CDR3 nucleotides read TGCGCCAGCAGTATTCAGGGGTTCCCATCCTCGCCCCTCCACTTT. Its protein is CASSIQGFPSSPLHF.

This clone was counted a single time. The chain joins TRBV18 to TRBJ2-3, with 7 bases that match TRBD1. This CDR3 has 15 amino acids. V lost 6 bases, J lost 2 bases, and 8 bases stayed unmatched. Germline V lookup: CDR1 KGHSH, CDR2 LQKENI. The CDR3, as DNA: TGTGCCAGCTCGATCCGGGACAGCAACACAGATACGCAGTATTTT. Translated: CASSIRDSNTDTQYF.

The J gene is TRBJ1-2, the V gene TRBV29-1; D unclear. Germline loops: CDR1 SQVTM, CDR2 ANQGSEA. The CDR3 is made up of 12 amino acids. Trimming pared 4 bases from V and 4 bases from J, leaving 10 bases between. The CDR3 region has the DNA TGCAGCGTTGGGGAGGCAGGCTATGGCTACACCTTC. It yields the protein CSVGEAGYGYTF.

This chain connects TRBV7-2 to TRBJ1-3; TRBD1 aligns across 7 bases. CDR3 length: 15 residues. Germline-derived CDR1 and CDR2 are SGHTA and FQGNSA. Germline trimming cut 3 bases from V and 7 bases from J; bases unmatched to any gene: 9. The chain's CDR3 is CASSFSGTDRNTIYF. CDR3 DNA sequence: TGTGCCAGCAGCTTCTCCGGGACAGATCGCAACACCATATATTTT.

This chain links TRBV15 with TRBJ1-2, with TRBD1 as a possible D gene (5 bases). Germline CDR1 LNHNV, CDR2 YYDKDF (reference sequence). Between the trimmed V and J ends, which lost 3 bases and 4 bases, there was a span of 12 bases. The CDR3 extends over 14 amino acids. The CDR3 sequence is CATSREGAGYGYTF. In nucleotides, the CDR3 is TGTGCCACCAGCAGGGAAGGGGCGGGCTATGGCTACACCTTC.

This chain links TRBV9 with TRBJ1-6, with 10 bases that match TRBD1. Germline V CDR1 and CDR2: SGDLS, YYNGEE. The CDR3 runs to 14 residues. The V segment lost 4 bases and the J segment 9 bases; nucleotides outside the gene matches: 4. The CDR3 region is CASSPGQGGSPLHF. The DNA of the CDR3 is TGTGCCAGCAGCCCAGGACAGGGGGGTTCACCCCTCCACTTT.

The genes are TRBV7-2 and TRBJ2-7; D remains unclear. V was shortened by 1 base and J by 2 bases, with 3 bases between the two germline ends. This CDR3 has 12 amino acids. Looked up from germline, CDR1 is SGHTA and CDR2 is FQGNSA. The CDR3 is CASSLGAYEQYF. DNA for the CDR3: TGTGCCAGCAGCTTAGGTGCCTACGAGCAGTACTTC.

The chain recombines TRBV7-9 with TRBJ2-1; tentative D call: TRBD1 (5 bases). The germline V gene has CDR1 SEHNR and CDR2 FQNEAQ (reference sequence). The CDR3 covers 15 residues. Deletions cut 5 bases from V and 13 bases from J, with 24 bases between. CDR3 protein: CASSQPRGRQGNQFF. The DNA of the CDR3 is TGTGCCAGCAGCCAACCCCGAGGTCGCCAGGGTAACCAGTTCTTC.

This clone was recorded only once. The CDR3 spells CASSEGRGAGYGYTF. In nucleotides, the CDR3 is TGTGCCAGCAGTGAAGGGAGGGGGGCCGGCTATGGCTACACCTTC. The rearrangement links TRBV2 to TRBJ1-2, with a weak D call TRBD1 (6 bases). This CDR3 has 15 residues. The V gene's germline CDR1 is SNHLY and CDR2 FYNNEI. Trimming removed 1 base at V and 4 bases at J, with 13 bases between.

The chain is built from TRBV5-1 and TRBJ2-3; no reliable D call. This CDR3 is built from 13 residues. Trimming removed 4 bases at V and 0 bases at J, with 6 bases between. Germline V gives CDR1 SGHRS, CDR2 YFSETQ. The CDR3 reads CASSPPSTDTQYF. The CDR3 DNA reads TGCGCCAGCAGCCCGCCAAGCACAGATACGCAGTATTTT. Supplemented by reference TRBV5-1 and TRBJ2-3, the full variable domain reads KAGVTQTPRYLIKTRGQQVTLSCSPISGHRSVSWYQQTPGQGLQFLFEYFSETQRNKGNFPGRFSGRQFSNSRSEMNVSTLELGDSALYLCASSPPSTDTQYFGPGTRLTVL.

The chain employs TRBV5-1 and TRBJ2-3; 10 bases match TRBD2. The CDR3 contains 15 residues. The V gene's germline CDR1 is SGHRS and CDR2 YFSETQ. J was trimmed by 3 bases and V by 4 bases; bases with no gene match: 5. The CDR3 reads CASSDPSGGTDTQYF. CDR3 sequence (DNA): TGCGCCAGCAGCGATCCTAGCGGGGGAACAGATACGCAGTATTTT.

The genes are TRBV5-1 and TRBJ2-7; 7 bases map to TRBD1. Germline CDR1 is SGHRS and CDR2 is YFSETQ. V was clipped by 7 bases and J by 0 bases; unmatched bases: 4. CDR3 length: 13 amino acids. This chain's CDR3 is CASGTGDSYEQYF. In DNA, the CDR3 is TGCGCCAGCGGCACAGGGGACTCCTACGAGCAGTACTTC.

The V gene is TRBV11-2, the J gene TRBJ2-1; 11 positions agree with TRBD2. CDR3 length: 17 residues. Germline CDR1 SGHAT, CDR2 FQNNGV. The V gene end was trimmed by 1 base and the J gene end by 10 bases; junction bases not matched to a gene: 12. The CDR3 bases are TGTGCCAGCAGCTTAGTTGGGACTAGCGGAGGTAGGGGCGAGCAGTTCTTC. Translation: CASSLVGTSGGRGEQFF.

The V call is TRBV7-2, the J call TRBJ2-5; D may be TRBD2 (5 bases). Germline V lookup: CDR1 SGHTA, CDR2 FQGNSA. V lost 3 bases and J 5 bases, leaving 10 bases between the germline ends. There are 13 residues in the CDR3. DNA for the CDR3: TGTGCCAGCAGCTTTACGGGCGGGGAGACCCAGTACTTC. Translated: CASSFTGGETQYF.

The rearrangement joins TRBV21-1 to TRBJ2-7; TRBD1 reflects the table's D call only, with no check against the DNA. TRBV21-1 is flagged as a pseudogene. The CDR3 spans 14 residues. CDR3 nucleotides: TGTGCCAGCAGCGACCGGGACAGGGGCTACGAGCAGTACTTC. It translates to CASSDRDRGYEQYF.

The chain has TRBV2 and TRBJ2-2; no clear D. V was trimmed by 6 bases and J by 3 bases, leaving 8 bases between them. The CDR3 contains 13 residues. CDR1 and CDR2 (germline): SNHLY, FYNNEI. The CDR3, as DNA: TGTGCCAGCAGAACAGATTACACCGGGGAGCTGTTTTTT. This encodes CASRTDYTGELFF.

The V and J genes are TRBV27 and TRBJ2-7; 15 bases align to TRBD2. This CDR3 region has 15 residues. CDR1 is MNHEY and CDR2 is SMNVEV in the germline V gene (reference sequence). V lost 6 bases to trimming and J lost 4 bases; unmatched junction nucleotides: 4. This CDR3 is CASRRGLAGGYEQYF. In nucleotides, the CDR3 is TGTGCCAGCAGACGCGGACTAGCGGGAGGGTACGAGCAGTACTTC.

The chain carries TRBV6-1 and TRBJ1-1, with a possible D match to TRBD1 (6 bases). This CDR3 spans 14 amino acids. Germline assignment: CDR1 MNHNS and CDR2 SASEGT. V lost 7 bases and J 3 bases, leaving 15 bases between the germline ends. DNA for the CDR3: TGTGCCAGCATCATGGGGACAACCTACACTGAAGCTTTCTTT. Translated, it gives CASIMGTTYTEAFF.

This clone has more than one count but fewer than ten. The gene calls are TRBV6-5 and TRBJ2-4, with TRBD2 as a possible D gene (6 bases). Deletions cut 5 bases from V and 8 bases from J, with 19 bases between. The CDR3 consists of 15 residues. CDR1 is MNHEY, CDR2 SVGAGI, per germline. The CDR3 DNA reads TGTGCCAGCAGTGGGGCCGGGGCGGGGTCCGACATTCAGTACTTC. Its translation: CASSGAGAGSDIQYF.

The chain links TRBV18 to TRBJ1-5; D unclear. Germline-derived CDR1 and CDR2 are KGHSH and LQKENI. V was trimmed by 5 bases and J by 2 bases, leaving 10 bases between them. This CDR3 is built from 14 residues. Here the CDR3 reads CASSERLGNQPQHF. As DNA, the CDR3 is TGTGCCAGCTCAGAAAGACTGGGCAATCAGCCCCAGCATTTT.

This sequence joins TRBV29-1 and TRBJ2-3; 11 bases agree with TRBD2. Germline lookup yields CDR1 SQVTM and CDR2 ANQGSEA. CDR3 length equals 14 residues. V lost 3 bases and J lost 2; bases outside the gene matches: 1. The chain's CDR3 is CSVETSGATDTQYF. The DNA for the CDR3 is TGCAGCGTTGAGACTAGCGGGGCCACAGATACGCAGTATTTT.

This rearrangement joins TRBV5-1 to TRBJ2-2, with 8 bases identical to TRBD1. The CDR3 extends over 13 amino acids. In germline, CDR1 is SGHRS, CDR2 YFSETQ. The J segment lost 6 bases and the V segment lost 5 bases, leaving 3 bases of the junction unmatched. The CDR3 spells CASRTRGPGELFF. CDR3 nucleotides: TGCGCCAGCAGGACCAGGGGGCCCGGGGAGCTGTTTTTT.

The rearrangement links TRBV28 to TRBJ1-2, with no clear D. Trimming stripped 4 bases from V and 8 bases from J, with 20 bases between. The V gene's germline CDR1 is MDHEN and CDR2 SYDVKM. The CDR3 runs 15 residues. CDR3 residues: CASSSPLVAMGGYTF. In nucleotides, the CDR3 is TGTGCCAGCAGTTCCCCGCTGGTAGCTATGGGAGGCTACACCTTC.

In nucleotides, the CDR3 is TGTGCCAGCAGCTTTAATCCGGGACAGGGGCCACGCTGGCTTTCACCCCTCCACTTT. As protein: CASSFNPGQGPRWLSPLHF. This chain joins TRBV5-6 and TRBJ1-6; 10 bases map to TRBD1. V lost 2 bases and J lost 9; bases outside the gene matches: 17. In germline, CDR1 is SGHDT, CDR2 YYEEEE. This CDR3 is 19 amino acids long.

The rearrangement uses TRBV7-2 and TRBJ1-5; TRBD1 might be the D (6 bases). Germline loops: CDR1 SGHTA, CDR2 FQGNSA. V lost 1 base to trimming and J lost 3 bases, with 7 bases between them. The CDR3 is 14 amino acids. CDR3 in DNA: TGTGCCAGCAGCTTAGACAGGGTCAATCAGCCCCAGCATTTT. It specifies CASSLDRVNQPQHF.